This T cell receptor beta chain was obtained from a study of vaccination and CD4 T cells after COVID-19. Study-level background: Stimulation used overlapping spike peptides from SARS-CoV-2, HCoV-NL63, HCoV-OC43 and HCoV-229E.

Oncomine TCR Beta short-read sequencing was applied to DNA from cultured CD4+ T cells. Cultured CD4+ T cells were the source of extracted genomic DNA. Each CDR3 protein is one row after TCRdb ran MiXCR on the PCR reads. The sample yields approximately 20,000 distinct CDR3 sequences, around 83% seen once. On this clonotype: Its matching antigen is unknown.

The CDR3 extends over 15 amino acids. Germline values: CDR1 LNHNV, CDR2 YYDKDF (reference sequence). Trimming cost V 2 bases and J 6 bases; bases outside gene matches: 9. The treatment: roughly 10-day PBMC culture with coronavirus spike peptide pools or control peptides (ViraFEST assay). This chain connects TRBV15 to TRBJ2-7; 8 bases align to TRBD2. Sequencing was performed on CD4+ T cells from blood, cultured in vitro, taken after SARS-CoV-2 vaccination. The TCR sequence derives from a human donor who received a COVID-19 vaccine. The CDR3 region has the DNA TGTGCCACCAGCAGACGGAGCGGGGGAATAGGCGAGCAGTACTTC. It encodes CATSRRSGGIGEQYF.